Listed below are T cell receptor beta chains from one sample, sequenced in a study of T cells after yellow fever vaccination. MiXCR, run by TCRdb on the 5' RACE reads, gives a single entry per CDR3 protein. Among approximately 330,000 distinct CDR3 sequences listed, about 12% were seen once. Specimen: CD4+ T cells sorted from PBMCs, collected 15 days after the yellow fever booster vaccination. These TCRs come from a man in his late teens or twenties who received the YFV17D yellow fever vaccine. The CDR3 runs from the conserved cysteine through the conserved F or W. A D gene is named only where the DNA matches it firmly. Not every row has a clone size; where given, it reads once, few, many or a size class.

d_gene,j_gene,v_gene,abundance,CDR3aa,CDR3nt
TRBD1,TRBJ1-3,TRBV30,.,CAWSTGAGNTIYF,TGTGCCTGGAGTACAGGGGCAGGAAACACCATATATTTT
TRBD2,TRBJ2-2,TRBV28,.,CATFSGGLEELFF,TGTGCCACCTTTAGCGGGGGGCTCGAGGAGCTGTTTTTT
.,TRBJ2-7,TRBV4-1,many,CASSREPTVSEAAEQYF,TGCGCCAGCAGCCGGGAACCCACAGTTTCCGAGGCGGCCGAGCAGTACTTC
.,TRBJ1-6,TRBV20-1,.,CSASSPGPGTPLHF,TGCAGTGCTAGTTCTCCGGGACCGGGAACACCCCTCCACTTT
.,TRBJ2-7,TRBV10-1,.,CASSEIRDSYEQYF,TGCGCCAGCAGTGAAATCCGGGACTCCTACGAGCAGTACTTC
.,TRBJ2-2,TRBV7-3,.,CASSTGSSNTGELFF,TGTGCCAGCAGCACCGGGAGTTCGAACACCGGGGAGCTGTTTTTT
TRBD2,TRBJ2-2,TRBV6-2/TRBV6-3,many,CASSSSSGGRTGELFF,TGTGCCAGCAGTTCATCTAGCGGGGGTCGAACCGGGGAGCTGTTTTTT
TRBD2,TRBJ2-5,TRBV5-1,few,CASSLAPAGGNQETQYF,TGCGCCAGCAGCTTGGCCCCAGCGGGGGGGAACCAAGAGACCCAGTACTTC
.,TRBJ2-3,TRBV6-5,few,CASTGPSDTQYF,TGTGCCAGCACGGGGCCGTCGGATACGCAGTATTTT
.,TRBJ1-4,TRBV4-3,many,CASSQESRTHEKLFF,TGCGCCAGCAGCCAAGAGTCCAGGACACATGAAAAACTGTTTTTT
.,TRBJ2-3,TRBV5-1,.,CASSIGQGLTADTQYF,TGCGCCAGTTCTATTGGGCAGGGGCTTACAGCAGATACGCAGTATTTT
.,TRBJ1-1,TRBV7-9,.,CASSLGLRGRGTEAFF,TGTGCCAGCAGCTTAGGTTTGCGGGGCCGTGGCACTGAAGCTTTCTTT
TRBD2,TRBJ2-5,TRBV11-1,few,CASSFGSGGGEETQYF,TGTGCCAGCAGCTTTGGTAGCGGGGGGGGAGAAGAGACCCAGTACTTC
TRBD2,TRBJ2-5,TRBV20-1,few,CSAIPAGAARRETQYF,TGCAGTGCTATACCAGCGGGGGCGGCTCGGCGGGAGACCCAGTACTTC
.,TRBJ1-2,TRBV6-5,.,CASSYSARGDGYTF,TGTGCCAGCAGTTACTCAGCCAGGGGAGATGGCTACACCTTC
TRBD1,TRBJ2-2,TRBV5-1,.,CASSTGQGTGELFF,TGCGCCAGCAGCACGGGACAGGGCACCGGGGAGCTGTTTTTT
.,TRBJ2-5,TRBV5-6,.,CASSMGSRSETQYF,TGTGCCAGCAGCATGGGGTCGCGATCAGAGACCCAGTACTTC
TRBD2,TRBJ2-3,TRBV27,.,CASRTGGGAKDTQYF,TGTGCCAGCAGAACGGGCGGGGGGGCCAAGGATACGCAGTATTTT
.,TRBJ2-5,TRBV7-2,.,CASSLWGAGGETQYF,TGTGCCAGCAGCTTATGGGGGGCGGGTGGAGAGACCCAGTACTTC
TRBD2,TRBJ2-1,TRBV4-3,few,CASSQDLDRGGGSYNEQFF,TGCGCCAGCAGCCAAGATCTTGACCGGGGCGGGGGTTCCTACAATGAGCAGTTCTTC
TRBD1,TRBJ2-1,TRBV5-1,few,CASSDRTGGPGEQFF,TGCGCCAGCAGCGACCGGACAGGGGGGCCGGGTGAGCAGTTCTTC